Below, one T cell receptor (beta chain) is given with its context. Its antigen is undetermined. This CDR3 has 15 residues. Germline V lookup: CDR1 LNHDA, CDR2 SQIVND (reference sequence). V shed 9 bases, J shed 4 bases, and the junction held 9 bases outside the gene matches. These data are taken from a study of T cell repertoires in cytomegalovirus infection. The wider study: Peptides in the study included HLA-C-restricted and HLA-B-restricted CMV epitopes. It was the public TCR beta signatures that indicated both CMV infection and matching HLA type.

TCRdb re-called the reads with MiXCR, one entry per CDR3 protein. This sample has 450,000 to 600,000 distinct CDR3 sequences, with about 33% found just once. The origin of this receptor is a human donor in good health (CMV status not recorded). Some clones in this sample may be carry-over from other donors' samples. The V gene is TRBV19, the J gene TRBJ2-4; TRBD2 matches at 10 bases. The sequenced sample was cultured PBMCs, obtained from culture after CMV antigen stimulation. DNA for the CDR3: TGTGCCAGCTCCAGGACTAGCGGATCTAAAAACATTCAGTACTTC. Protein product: CASSRTSGSKNIQYF. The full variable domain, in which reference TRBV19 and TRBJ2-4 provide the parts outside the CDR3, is DGGITQSPKYLFRKEGQNVTLSCEQNLNHDAMYWYRQDPGQGLRLIYYSQIVNDFQKGDIAEGYSVSREKKESFPLTVTSAQKNPTAFYLCASSRTSGSKNIQYFGAGTRLSVL.